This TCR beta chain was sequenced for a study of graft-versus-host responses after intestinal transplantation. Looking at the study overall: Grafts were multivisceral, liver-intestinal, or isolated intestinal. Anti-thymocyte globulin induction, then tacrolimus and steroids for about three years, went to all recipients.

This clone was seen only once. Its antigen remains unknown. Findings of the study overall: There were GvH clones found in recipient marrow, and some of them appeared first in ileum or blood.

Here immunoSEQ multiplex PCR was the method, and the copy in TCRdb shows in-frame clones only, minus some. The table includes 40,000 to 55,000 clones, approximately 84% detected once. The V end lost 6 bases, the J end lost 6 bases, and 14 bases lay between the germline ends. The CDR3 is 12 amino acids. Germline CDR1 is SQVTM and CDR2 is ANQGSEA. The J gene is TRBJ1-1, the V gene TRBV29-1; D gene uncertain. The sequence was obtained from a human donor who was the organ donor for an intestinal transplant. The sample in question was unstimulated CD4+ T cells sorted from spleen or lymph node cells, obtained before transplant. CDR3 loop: CSVDLIGAEAFF. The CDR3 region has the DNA TGCAGCGTCGACTTGATTGGGGCTGAAGCTTTCTTT.